This T cell receptor beta chain was sequenced for a study of T cells after yellow fever vaccination. Study-level information: For low cell numbers, libraries were made with SMART-Seq v4 Ultra Low Input.

The CDR3 runs 15 residues. V was clipped by 1 base and J by 0 bases, with 7 bases between them. Germline CDR1 and CDR2: LGHNA and YSLEER. In this sample, this clonotype turned up many times. TCRdb passed the 5' RACE reads through MiXCR, listing each CDR3 protein once. The sample holds 150,000 to 200,000 distinct CDR3 sequences, 7% to 10% seen once. The sequence was collected from a man between 18 and 29 years old who received the YFV17D yellow fever vaccine. The V and J genes are TRBV4-3 and TRBJ2-1; D call uncertain. The sample here was CD8+ T cells sorted from PBMCs, taken 45 days after the yellow fever booster vaccination. CDR3 loop: CASSQGTSSYNEQFF. Written as DNA, the CDR3 is TGCGCCAGCAGCCAAGGCACGAGCTCCTACAATGAGCAGTTCTTC.